Sequencing of this TCR beta chain was carried out in a study of identical twins' blood T cells. Per the original methods: Each donor had about 100,000 to nearly 550,000 clonotypes. One entry per CDR3 protein results from TCRdb running MiXCR on the 5' RACE reads. Clone size and V and J calls follow TCRdb, not the original study. This sample has fewer than 450,000 distinct CDR3 sequences, with approximately 30% found just once. Worth noting for this clonotype: Its antigen remains unknown.

The study, taken as a whole, reports: Twins shared more top CDR3 clonotypes than unrelated donors did.

Germline V gene sequence: CDR1 SGHRS, CDR2 YFSETQ. Deletions cut 7 bases from V and 0 bases from J, with 11 bases between. The CDR3 is 14 residues long. Three pairs of healthy female monozygous twins were the donors. Likely shared infections and vaccines: all three twin pairs were reared together. The sequence was collected from a woman between 18 and 49 years old in good health. The gene calls are TRBV5-1 and TRBJ2-1; a possible D gene is TRBD1 (5 bases). Sequencing was performed on PBMCs. CDR3 sequence: CASRPGNSYNEQFF. DNA of the CDR3: TGCGCCAGCCGGCCAGGGAACTCCTACAATGAGCAGTTCTTC.